These T cell receptor beta chains were read from a single sample in a study of radiotherapy plus CTLA-4 blockade in lung cancer. The method was immunoSEQ multiplex PCR; TCRdb's version includes in-frame clones alone and lacks a portion of them. The table has roughly 32,000 clones, roughly 70% seen once. The sequencing here drew on peripheral blood, taken from a patient treated with radiotherapy plus ipilimumab. The receptors were sampled from a human donor with non-small cell lung cancer who had stable disease on radiotherapy plus ipilimumab. CDR3s include the opening cysteine and the closing phenylalanine or tryptophan. D genes are given only for firm matches. Expanded clones are given a class, and other clones once, few, many or no size at all.

d_call	clone_size	v_call	j_call	cdr3_nt	cdr3_aa
.	.	TRBV5-1	TRBJ2-1	TGCGCCAGCAGCTTACAACCAGGGGACACCGACAATGAGCAGTTCTTC	CASSLQPGDTDNEQFF
TRBD2	.	TRBV9	TRBJ2-5	TGTGCCAGCAGCGTAGTTCCTAGCGGGATCGGGGAGACCCAGTACTTC	CASSVVPSGIGETQYF
.	.	TRBV6-4	TRBJ2-2	TGTGCCAGCAGCGACGGGACATGGGGGACCGGGGAGCTGTTTTTT	CASSDGTWGTGELFF
.	.	TRBV28	TRBJ2-1	TGTGCCAGCAGTTTAGGGGTAGCGAGGTACAATGAGCAGTTCTTC	CASSLGVARYNEQFF
.	.	TRBV14	TRBJ2-2	TGTGCCAGCAGCTCGAGGTCGGGACTGGAGCTGTTTTTT	CASSSRSGLELFF
.	few	TRBV18	TRBJ2-5	TGTGCCAGCTCACTCAATTTACAAGAGACCCAGTACTTC	CASSLNLQETQYF
TRBD1	.	TRBV30	TRBJ1-2	TGTGCCTGGAGTACAGGGGGCTTTAACTATGGCTACACCTTC	CAWSTGGFNYGYTF
.	few	TRBV7-8	TRBJ2-7	TGTGCCACCCAGGGGCCTCTCTACGAGCAGTACTTC	CATQGPLYEQYF
.	.	TRBV7-9	TRBJ1-1	TGTGCCAGCAGCTTAGAAAGTGTGGGGGTGTGGTCTGAAGCTTTCTTT	CASSLESVGVWSEAFF
.	.	TRBV28	TRBJ1-4	TGTGCCAGCAGTTTACCGGGGGTTAAGGAAAAACTGTTTTTT	CASSLPGVKEKLFF
.	.	TRBV28	TRBJ1-5	TGTGCCATCTCAAAAGGGAATCAGCCCCAGCATTTT	CAISKGNQPQHF
TRBD2	.	TRBV5-1	TRBJ2-2	TGCGCCAGCAGCTTGGTCCTAGCGGACACCGGGGAGCTGTTTTTT	CASSLVLADTGELFF
TRBD1	.	TRBV6-1	TRBJ2-7	TGTGCCAGCAGCAAACGACAGGGGCGTACCTACGAGCAGTACTTC	CASSKRQGRTYEQYF
.	.	TRBV2	TRBJ2-7	TGTGCCAGCAGTAAACCGGACAGCTACGAGCAGTACTTC	CASSKPDSYEQYF
.	.	TRBV18	TRBJ2-3	TGTGCCAGCTCACCAATGCTTGGGGTGTTAAGCACAGATACGCAGTATTTT	CASSPMLGVLSTDTQYF
.	once	TRBV13	TRBJ2-1	TGTGCCAGCAGCTTGACTCGGCTCCGGGACGGGGGTAAGAATGAGCAGTTCTTC	CASSLTRLRDGGKNEQFF
.	.	TRBV11-3	TRBJ2-7	TGTGCCAGCAGCCGCACAGGCCTTCCCTACGAGCAGTACTTC	CASSRTGLPYEQYF
.	.	TRBV10-3	TRBJ1-2	TGTGCCATTTCTCCGACGGTGAACTATGGCTACACCTTC	CAISPTVNYGYTF
.	few	TRBV5-5	TRBJ1-3	TGTGCCAGCAGCTTGACTTCAGTCTCGGGAAACACCATATATTTT	CASSLTSVSGNTIYF
TRBD2	.	TRBV30	TRBJ2-5	TGTGCCTGGAGTGTCGGGGGGGGTAACCAAGAGACCCAGTACTTC	CAWSVGGGNQETQYF
.	.	TRBV4-1	TRBJ2-1	TGCGCCAGCAGCCATGTGACTGTGGTTGAGCAGTTCTTC	CASSHVTVVEQFF
.	.	TRBV5-1	TRBJ1-2	TGCGCCAGCAGCTATCCAGATTCTAACTATGGCTACACCTTC	CASSYPDSNYGYTF
.	medium-sized	TRBV6-6	TRBJ2-7	TGTGCCAGCAGTCTGGGGCCTAGCTCCTACGAGCAGTACTTC	CASSLGPSSYEQYF
.	.	TRBV6-5	TRBJ2-5	TGTGCCAGCACCGCCTCTGGGGGAGAGACCCAGTACTTC	CASTASGGETQYF
TRBD1	.	TRBV7-2	TRBJ2-3	TGTGCCAGCAGCCCGTCGGGACAGGTTAGGACAGATACGCAGTATTTT	CASSPSGQVRTDTQYF
TRBD1	.	TRBV5-1	TRBJ1-2	TGCGCCAGCAGCTTGGAACAGGGGGCAGGTGGCTACACCTTC	CASSLEQGAGGYTF
.	.	TRBV5-1	TRBJ2-1	TGCGCCAGCAGCTTGGTAGTAGACTACAATGAGCAGTTCTTC	CASSLVVDYNEQFF
.	.	TRBV7-9	TRBJ1-1	TGTGGTATCAGTGGAGGACAGCCGAACACTGAAGCTTTCTTT	CGISGGQPNTEAFF
TRBD2	.	TRBV18	TRBJ2-1	TGTGCCAGCTCACGTTTAGCGGGAGGGGCCTACAATGAGCAGTTCTTC	CASSRLAGGAYNEQFF
TRBD2	.	TRBV7-3	TRBJ2-1	TGTGCCAGCAGCTTAAGGGCGCGGATGTCGGGGACTAGCGGGAGGGATCCTACCAATGAGCAGTTCTTC	CASSLRARMSGTSGRDPTNEQFF
.	.	TRBV27	TRBJ2-1	TGTGCCAGCAGTTTTGGGGGCCCCTACAATGAGCAGTTCTTC	CASSFGGPYNEQFF
.	.	TRBV28	TRBJ1-1	TGTGCCAGCAGATCGGACAGAGAGTACACTGAAGCTTTCTTT	CASRSDREYTEAFF
TRBD2	.	TRBV27	TRBJ2-7	TGTGCCAGCAGGGGTACTAGCGGGAGCTCCTACGAGCAGTACTTC	CASRGTSGSSYEQYF
.	.	TRBV28	TRBJ1-2	TGTGCCAGCACCCTCCTGGTGGGCTATGGCTACACCTTC	CASTLLVGYGYTF
TRBD1	.	TRBV2	TRBJ1-5	TGTGCCAGTTTCCGGGACAGGGGTTATAGCAATCAGCCCCAGCATTTT	CASFRDRGYSNQPQHF
TRBD2	.	TRBV19	TRBJ2-7	TGTGCCAGTAGGACTAGCGGAAACTCCTACGAGCAGTACTTC	CASRTSGNSYEQYF
.	.	TRBV19	TRBJ1-5	TGTGCCAGTAGTATATACGGGGATCAGCCCCAGCATTTT	CASSIYGDQPQHF
.	few	TRBV5-4	TRBJ1-1	TGTGCCAGCAGTCCTCATTCTGGCACTGAAGCTTTCTTT	CASSPHSGTEAFF
.	.	TRBV29-1	TRBJ1-2	TGCAGCGTTGACGAATATGGCTACACCTTC	CSVDEYGYTF
TRBD2	.	TRBV18	TRBJ2-1	TGTGCCAGCTCACCACCGGGATTGGGACTAGCGGGAGTTGTTGAGCAGTTCTTC	CASSPPGLGLAGVVEQFF
.	.	TRBV18	TRBJ1-3	TGTGCCAGCTCACCAGGGCTTGGAAACACCATATATTTT	CASSPGLGNTIYF
TRBD1	once	TRBV7-6	TRBJ2-5	TGTGCCAGCAGCAACCGACAGGGGATACGAGAGACCCAGTACTTC	CASSNRQGIRETQYF
.	.	TRBV6-1	TRBJ1-5	TGTGCCAGCATGATCGGCCGTCAGCCCCAGCATTTT	CASMIGRQPQHF
.	few	TRBV7-2	TRBJ1-5	TGTGCCAGCAGCGCTCAGGGAGTAGATCAGCCCCAGCATTTT	CASSAQGVDQPQHF
.	.	TRBV27	TRBJ2-7	TGTGCCAGCAGTTTAGGCCCGGGCGAGCAGTACTTC	CASSLGPGEQYF
.	.	TRBV18	TRBJ2-2	TGTGCCAGCTCACCGTCTGGACGACTGAACACCGGGGAGCTGTTTTTT	CASSPSGRLNTGELFF
TRBD2	.	TRBV27	TRBJ2-5	TGTGCCAGCAGTTTGGGGGGGACTAAGGTAACCCAGTACTTC	CASSLGGTKVTQYF
.	.	TRBV7-9	TRBJ2-2	TGTGCCAGCAGCCTCAAATTAGTGGTCGGGGAGCTGTTTTTT	CASSLKLVVGELFF
TRBD2	few	TRBV18	TRBJ2-5	TGTGCCAGCTCCCGGGGGGAGCAAGAGACCCAGTACTTC	CASSRGEQETQYF
TRBD1	.	TRBV11-1	TRBJ1-4	TGTGCCAGCAGCTCCGGGACAGGGTCGGCTAATGAAAAACTGTTTTTT	CASSSGTGSANEKLFF
TRBD1	.	TRBV28	TRBJ1-2	TGTGCCAGCAGTTCGACGGGACAGGGACCCGCGACCTATGGCTACACCTTC	CASSSTGQGPATYGYTF
TRBD1	.	TRBV7-2	TRBJ2-5	TGTGCCAGCAGATTACAGGGGGCTGGGGAGACCCAGTACTTC	CASRLQGAGETQYF
TRBD2	few	TRBV5-1	TRBJ2-7	TGCGCCAGCGCTCGACTAGCGGGGCACTACGAGCAGTACTTC	CASARLAGHYEQYF